This entry lists 32 T cell receptor beta chains sequenced from one sample in a study of radiotherapy plus CTLA-4 blockade in lung cancer. Sequencing was performed with immunoSEQ multiplex PCR; in TCRdb, only in-frame clones are kept and a portion is missing. The sample lists some 60,000 clones; 65% to 80% were seen once. The starting material was peripheral blood, obtained from a patient treated with radiotherapy plus ipilimumab. The origin of the receptors is a human donor with non-small cell lung cancer who had a complete response to radiotherapy plus ipilimumab.

The rearrangement links TRBV7-8 to TRBJ2-5, with D possibly TRBD1 on 5 matching bases. The CDR3 is 15 residues long. The V end lost 3 bases, the J end lost 2 bases, and 13 bases lay between the germline ends. From germline, CDR1 is SGHVS and CDR2 FQNEAQ. CDR3 sequence (DNA): TGTGCCAGCAGCTTTGGGGCAGGGAATCAAGAGACCCAGTACTTC. Its protein product is CASSFGAGNQETQYF.

The rearrangement links TRBV29-1 to TRBJ1-1; D perhaps matches TRBD1 (6 bases). This CDR3 comprises 15 residues. V lost 6 bases, J lost 1 base, and 18 bases lay in between. In germline, CDR1 is SQVTM, CDR2 ANQGSEA. The CDR3: CSVRLRLQGNTEAFF. For the CDR3, the DNA is TGCAGCGTCCGTTTACGGCTACAGGGGAACACTGAAGCTTTCTTT.

The J gene is TRBJ2-7, the V gene TRBV2; D perhaps matches TRBD1 (6 bases). V lost 5 bases and J 6 bases, leaving 14 bases between the germline ends. Germline V lookup: CDR1 SNHLY, CDR2 FYNNEI. The CDR3 contains 13 residues. CDR3 nucleotide sequence: TGTGCCAGCAGTCCGACAGGTCTCGGCGAGCAGTACGTC. Translated, it gives CASSPTGLGEQYV.

The CDR3 DNA sequence: TGTGCCTGGAGGAACCGGGACTCGAACACCGGGGAGCTGTTTTTT. Translation gives CAWRNRDSNTGELFF. V gene TRBV30 combines with J gene TRBJ2-2; D perhaps matches TRBD2 (6 bases). V lost 3 bases to trimming and J lost 0 bases, with 11 bases between them. This CDR3 is 15 amino acids long. CDR1 is GTSNPN, CDR2 SVGIG, per germline (reference sequence).

This chain joins TRBV28 and TRBJ1-2; unclear D gene. The CDR3 totals 11 residues. V was cut by 6 bases and J by 8 bases, with 10 bases left in between. In germline, CDR1 is MDHEN, CDR2 SYDVKM. CDR3 protein: CASSRGQGYTF. The CDR3 nucleotides read TGTGCCAGCAGCCGAGGGCAAGGCTACACCTTC.

This sequence joins TRBV6-1 and TRBJ2-7, with TRBD2 matching 8 bases. The CDR3 is 15 amino acids. The germline gives CDR1 MNHNS, CDR2 SASEGT. V shed 6 bases, J shed 6 bases, and the junction held 13 bases outside the gene matches. The CDR3 sequence: CASSLTPGGGGEQYV. The CDR3 coding sequence is TGTGCCAGCAGCCTGACCCCCGGGGGGGGAGGCGAGCAGTACGTC.

The V and J genes are TRBV19 and TRBJ2-3, with 14 positions matching TRBD2. This CDR3 is 16 amino acids long. CDR1 and CDR2 (germline): LNHDA, SQIVND (reference sequence). Germline trimming cut 3 bases from V and 5 bases from J; bases unmatched to any gene: 4. The CDR3 nucleotides are TGTGCCAGTAGTATGACTAGCGGGAGGGCCAGAGATACGCAGTATTTT. This gives the protein CASSMTSGRARDTQYF.

This clone was detected once. The chain has TRBV18 and TRBJ1-1, with D perhaps matching TRBD1 (6 bases). The germline V gene encodes CDR1 KGHSH and CDR2 LQKENI. V dropped 1 base and J dropped 8 bases, with 11 bases sitting between them. This CDR3 region has 13 residues. In DNA, the CDR3 is TGTGCCAGCTCACCACTTATGGGACAAGAAGCTTTCTTT. It yields the protein CASSPLMGQEAFF.

With respect to this clone: Other DNA variants within this sample encode the same CDR3. The J gene is TRBJ2-7, the V gene TRBV6-5, with TRBD1 matching 7 bases. Losses at the gene ends were 0 bases for V and 4 bases for J; bases not matched to a gene: 3. Per the germline V gene, CDR1 is MNHEY and CDR2 is SVGAGI. The CDR3 length is 14 residues. CDR3 in DNA: TGTGCCAGCAGTTACTCGGGACAGCGATACGAGCAGTACTTC. As protein: CASSYSGQRYEQYF.

The J gene is TRBJ2-1, the V gene TRBV5-6; 16 bases match TRBD2. This CDR3 spans 18 amino acids. The J segment lost 9 bases and the V segment lost 4 bases, leaving 13 bases of the junction unmatched. From germline, CDR1 is SGHDT and CDR2 YYEEEE. The CDR3 here is CASSREPGLAGGFTEQFF. As DNA, the CDR3 is TGTGCCAGCAGCCGTGAGCCGGGACTAGCGGGAGGGTTCACTGAGCAGTTCTTC.

This clone was detected only a few times. This chain joins TRBV18 and TRBJ1-3, with TRBD1 matching 7 bases. The trim removed 2 bases at V and 5 bases at J, leaving 3 bases unmatched. Germline CDR1 reads KGHSH; CDR2 reads LQKENI. This CDR3 has 14 residues. The DNA for the CDR3 is TGTGCCAGCTCACCATCGGGACAGAGAAACACCATATATTTT. It is translated as CASSPSGQRNTIYF.

This clone is medium-sized. The V call is TRBV19, the J call TRBJ1-4; perhaps TRBD1 as D (5 bases). Trimming removed 10 bases at V and 8 bases at J, with 14 bases between. This CDR3 comprises 12 residues. Germline CDR1 LNHDA, CDR2 SQIVND (reference sequence). CDR3 nucleotides: TGTGCCACCGCGGGGGAGGGCGAAAAACTGTTTTTT. Its translation is CATAGEGEKLFF.

As to this clone: One end of the junction fails to match germline, which may point to a read error. V usage is TRBV29-1 and J usage is TRBJ2-2; 10 bases are a match to TRBD1. From germline, CDR1 is SQVTM and CDR2 ANQGSEA. This CDR3 spans 15 amino acids. The CDR3 protein is CSVEGTGVQGGELFF. In nucleotides, the CDR3 is TGCAGCGTGGAAGGGACAGGGGTTCAAGGCGGGGAGCTGTTTTTT.

This chain uses TRBV4-3 with TRBJ2-3, with 13 bases matching TRBD2. The V gene end was trimmed by 4 bases and the J gene end by 4 bases; junction bases not matched to a gene: 5. CDR1 and CDR2 (germline): LGHNA, YSLEER. CDR3 length: 16 amino acids. CDR3 nucleotide sequence: TGCGCCAGCAGCCCCAGACTAGCGGGGGGCGCAGATACGCAGTATTTT. Its protein is CASSPRLAGGADTQYF.

The chain's CDR3 is CASSEFRGKNTEAFF. The CDR3 nucleotides are TGTGCCAGCAGTGAATTTCGGGGGAAGAACACTGAAGCTTTCTTT. The rearrangement uses TRBV25-1 and TRBJ1-1; TRBD1 might be the D (5 bases). This CDR3 spans 15 amino acids. V lost 1 base and J 1 base, leaving 10 bases between the germline ends. Germline V lookup: CDR1 MGHDK, CDR2 SYGVNS.

The chain couples TRBV6-1 to TRBJ1-2; D gene uncertain. The CDR3 has 14 residues. The V gene's germline CDR1 is MNHNS and CDR2 SASEGT. V was cut by 1 base and J by 4 bases, with 10 bases left in between. CDR3 nucleotide sequence: TGTGCCAGCAGTGAAGATCGGGGATTCTATGGCTACACCTTC. This translates into CASSEDRGFYGYTF.

The chain is built from TRBV19 and TRBJ1-1; 10 bases are a match to TRBD1. This CDR3 is 16 amino acids long. V was clipped by 3 bases and J by 5 bases; unmatched bases: 9. Germline loops: CDR1 LNHDA, CDR2 SQIVND (reference sequence). CDR3 sequence reads: CASSIGGRQGATEAFF. In DNA, the CDR3 is TGTGCCAGTAGTATTGGGGGCCGACAGGGGGCTACTGAAGCTTTCTTT.

The rearrangement uses TRBV6-5 and TRBJ2-1; 7 nucleotides agree with TRBD2. Per germline, CDR1 MNHEY and CDR2 SVGAGI. The CDR3 consists of 15 residues. The V and J ends lost 6 bases and 4 bases, in that order; junction bases with no gene match: 9. In DNA, the CDR3 is TGTGCCAGCAGGCTTCTAGCGGAGGTTTACAATGAGCAGTTCTTC. Its protein is CASRLLAEVYNEQFF.

The V call is TRBV19, the J call TRBJ1-1; 7 positions agree with TRBD1. The junction had 6 bases not matched to a gene; V was cut back by 5 bases and J by 0 bases. The CDR3 totals 15 residues. Germline V gives CDR1 LNHDA, CDR2 SQIVND (reference sequence). The CDR3 DNA reads TGTGCCAGTAGTTTCCAGGGGGGATTGAACACTGAAGCTTTCTTT. This encodes CASSFQGGLNTEAFF.

The chain couples TRBV7-9 to TRBJ2-1; TRBD1 aligns across 9 bases. This CDR3 region has 14 residues. The V gene's germline CDR1 is SEHNR and CDR2 FQNEAQ (reference sequence). V lost 3 bases to trimming and J lost 5 bases; unmatched junction nucleotides: 2. CDR3 in DNA: TGTGCCAGCAGCTTGGGACAGGGTGACAATGAGCAGTTCTTC. Translated, it gives CASSLGQGDNEQFF.

The chain uses TRBV15 and TRBJ1-5, with D hard to call. In germline, CDR1 is LNHNV, CDR2 YYDKDF (reference sequence). This CDR3 has 15 amino acids. Between the trimmed V and J ends, which lost 0 bases and 7 bases, there was a span of 13 bases. As DNA, the CDR3 is TGTGCCACCAGCAGAGATCGGGCAGGAGGCCAGCCCCAGCATTTT. Encoded protein: CATSRDRAGGQPQHF.

For the CDR3, the DNA is TGTGCCAGCTCACCTACTGAGGGATATGGCTACACCTTC. Its translation: CASSPTEGYGYTF. The chain uses TRBV18 and TRBJ1-2, with unresolved D. In germline, CDR1 is KGHSH, CDR2 LQKENI. The length of the CDR3 is 13 residues. The ends were cut back, 3 bases at V and 5 bases at J, with 10 bases in the middle. Complete variable domain (other parts from reference TRBV18 and TRBJ1-2): NAGVMQNPRHLVRRRGQEARLRCSPMKGHSHVYWYRQLPEEGLKFMVYLQKENIIDESGMPKERFSAEFPKEGPSILRIQQVVRGDSAAYFCASSPTEGYGYTFGSGTRLTVV.

The J gene is TRBJ1-3, the V gene TRBV9, with a weak D call TRBD1 (5 bases). Trimming cost V 2 bases and J 0 bases, with 9 bases left between them. The CDR3 sequence is 15 residues long. Per the germline V gene, CDR1 is SGDLS and CDR2 is YYNGEE. The CDR3 DNA is TGTGCCAGCAGCGTCGGACAAAACTCTGGAAACACCATATATTTT. Translation gives CASSVGQNSGNTIYF.

As regards this clone: Other DNA sequences in this specimen translate into the identical CDR3. The chain combines TRBV5-1 with TRBJ2-1; D is unclear. With 3 bases removed from V and 0 bases from J, the gap between germline ends came to 7 bases. CDR1 is SGHRS, CDR2 YFSETQ, per germline. This CDR3 has 14 amino acids. Here the CDR3 DNA reads TGCGCCAGCAGCTCGAGTAGCTCCTACAATGAGCAGTTCTTC. It encodes CASSSSSSYNEQFF. Combining the CDR3 with reference TRBV5-1 and TRBJ2-1 gives the whole variable domain KAGVTQTPRYLIKTRGQQVTLSCSPISGHRSVSWYQQTPGQGLQFLFEYFSETQRNKGNFPGRFSGRQFSNSRSEMNVSTLELGDSALYLCASSSSSSYNEQFFGPGTRLTVL.

This chain uses TRBV27 with TRBJ1-4; the match to TRBD1 covers 7 bases. Germline-derived CDR1 and CDR2 are MNHEY and SMNVEV (reference sequence). Trimming cost V 4 bases and J 7 bases; bases outside gene matches: 9. CDR3 length: 15 residues. In DNA form, the CDR3 reads TGTGCCAGCAGTTCTATTATACAGGGGACTGAAAAACTGTTTTTT. The encoded protein is CASSSIIQGTEKLFF.

The chain is built from TRBV10-3 and TRBJ1-1, with 9 bases fitting TRBD1. CDR1 and CDR2 (germline): ENHRY, SYGVKD. CDR3 length equals 14 residues. The junction had 7 bases not matched to a gene; V was cut back by 6 bases and J by 5 bases. The CDR3 bases are TGTGCCATCAGGACGGACAGGGGAGGAACTGAAGCTTTCTTT. Its protein product is CAIRTDRGGTEAFF.

The chain joins TRBV6-5 to TRBJ1-2, with D unclear. V lost 0 bases and J lost 7, with 12 bases in between. The length of the CDR3 is 14 residues. CDR1 MNHEY and CDR2 SVGAGI come from the germline V gene. The CDR3, as DNA: TGTGCCAGCAGTTACTCTACCCCCGGGTCTGGCTACACCTTC. Protein: CASSYSTPGSGYTF.

The chain combines TRBV11-3 with TRBJ1-3; 8 bases agree with TRBD1. The CDR3 loop spans 13 amino acids. V lost 8 bases and J lost 4; bases outside the gene matches: 4. Germline CDR1 SGHNT, CDR2 YENEEA. The CDR3 bases are TGTGCCAGCGGGACAGGACAAGGAAACACCATATATTTT. This translates into CASGTGQGNTIYF.

The chain carries TRBV6-1 and TRBJ1-1; tentatively, D is TRBD1 (5 bases). The CDR3 contains 14 residues. V lost 5 bases and J lost 5, with 15 bases in between. Germline loops: CDR1 MNHNS, CDR2 SASEGT. The CDR3 region is CASSKTATRTEAFF. The DNA for the CDR3 is TGTGCCAGCAGTAAGACAGCTACCAGGACTGAAGCTTTCTTT.

This clone has a single count. V usage is TRBV15 and J usage is TRBJ2-5, with 16 positions matching TRBD2. Germline CDR1 LNHNV, CDR2 YYDKDF (reference sequence). The CDR3 is 17 amino acids. The junction had 7 bases not matched to a gene; V was cut back by 5 bases and J by 4 bases. CDR3 protein: CATSEGTSGGVGETQYF. The CDR3 DNA reads TGTGCCACCAGCGAAGGGACTAGCGGGGGGGTGGGAGAGACCCAGTACTTC.

The chain combines TRBV11-2 with TRBJ2-7; 14 bases fit TRBD2. V was pared by 5 bases and J by 7 bases, with 4 bases of the junction left unmatched. Germline CDR1 reads SGHAT; CDR2 reads FQNNGV. The CDR3 runs 14 residues. CDR3 bases: TGTGCCAGCAGCCTCGGACTAGCGGGAGGAGAGCAGTACGTC. It translates to CASSLGLAGGEQYV.

The chain joins TRBV27 to TRBJ1-2; 9 positions agree with TRBD1. The CDR3 is 15 amino acids. CDR1 and CDR2 (germline): MNHEY, SMNVEV (reference sequence). V gave up 8 bases and J gave up 5 bases; unmatched junction bases: 12. The CDR3 DNA follows: TGTGCCAGCGGCTCACAGGGGGCGGATAAATATGGCTACACCTTC. It yields the protein CASGSQGADKYGYTF.